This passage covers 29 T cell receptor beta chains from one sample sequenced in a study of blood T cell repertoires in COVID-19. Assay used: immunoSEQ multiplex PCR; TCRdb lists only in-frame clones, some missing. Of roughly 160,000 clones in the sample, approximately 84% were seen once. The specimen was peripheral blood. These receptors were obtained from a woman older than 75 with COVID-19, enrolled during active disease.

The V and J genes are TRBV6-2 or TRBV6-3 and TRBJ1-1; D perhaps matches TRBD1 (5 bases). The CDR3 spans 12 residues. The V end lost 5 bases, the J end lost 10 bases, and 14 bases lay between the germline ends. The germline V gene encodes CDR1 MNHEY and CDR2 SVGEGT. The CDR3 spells CASSTGPPRAFF. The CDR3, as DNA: TGTGCCAGCAGTACAGGACCCCCCAGAGCTTTCTTT.

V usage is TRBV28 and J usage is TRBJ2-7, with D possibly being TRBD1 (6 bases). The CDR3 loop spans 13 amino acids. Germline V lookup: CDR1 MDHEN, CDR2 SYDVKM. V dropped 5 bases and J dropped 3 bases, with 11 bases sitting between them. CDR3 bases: TGTGCCAGCAGTCCTCCACAGGGCTACGAGCAGTACTTC. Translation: CASSPPQGYEQYF.

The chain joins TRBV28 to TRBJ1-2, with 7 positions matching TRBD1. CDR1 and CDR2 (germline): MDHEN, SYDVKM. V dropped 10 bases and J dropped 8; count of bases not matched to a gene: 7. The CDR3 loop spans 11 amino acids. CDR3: CATLRDSGYTF. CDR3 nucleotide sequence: TGTGCCACCCTGCGGGACAGCGGCTACACCTTC.

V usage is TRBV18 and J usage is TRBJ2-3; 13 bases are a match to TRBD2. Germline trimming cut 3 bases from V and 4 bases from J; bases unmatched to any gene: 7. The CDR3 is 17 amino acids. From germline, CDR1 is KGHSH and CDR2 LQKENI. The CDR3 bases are TGTGCCAGCTCACCTTTTCGGACTAGCGGGGGTGCAGATACGCAGTATTTT. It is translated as CASSPFRTSGGADTQYF. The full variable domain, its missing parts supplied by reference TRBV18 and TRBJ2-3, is NAGVMQNPRHLVRRRGQEARLRCSPMKGHSHVYWYRQLPEEGLKFMVYLQKENIIDESGMPKERFSAEFPKEGPSILRIQQVVRGDSAAYFCASSPFRTSGGADTQYFGPGTRLTVL.

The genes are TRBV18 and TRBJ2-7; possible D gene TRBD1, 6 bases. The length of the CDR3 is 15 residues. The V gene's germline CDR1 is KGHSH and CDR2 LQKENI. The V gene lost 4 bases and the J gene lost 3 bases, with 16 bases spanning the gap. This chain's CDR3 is CASSLRTGQLYEQYF. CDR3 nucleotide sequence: TGTGCCAGCTCACTAAGAACGGGACAACTCTACGAGCAGTACTTC.

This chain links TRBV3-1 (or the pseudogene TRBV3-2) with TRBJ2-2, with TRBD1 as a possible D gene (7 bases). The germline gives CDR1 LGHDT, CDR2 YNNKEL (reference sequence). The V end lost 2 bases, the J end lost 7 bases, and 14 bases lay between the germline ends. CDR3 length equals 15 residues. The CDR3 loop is CASSQRAGGGGELFF. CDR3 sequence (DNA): TGTGCCAGCAGCCAACGGGCAGGGGGAGGCGGGGAGCTGTTTTTT.

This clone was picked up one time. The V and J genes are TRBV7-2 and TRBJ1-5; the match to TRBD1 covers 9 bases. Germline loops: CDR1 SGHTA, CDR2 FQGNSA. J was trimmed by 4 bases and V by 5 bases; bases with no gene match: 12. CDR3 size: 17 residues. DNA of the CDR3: TGTGCCAGCAGCGTAAACCCCGGGACAGGGAAAAATCAGCCCCAGCATTTT. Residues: CASSVNPGTGKNQPQHF.

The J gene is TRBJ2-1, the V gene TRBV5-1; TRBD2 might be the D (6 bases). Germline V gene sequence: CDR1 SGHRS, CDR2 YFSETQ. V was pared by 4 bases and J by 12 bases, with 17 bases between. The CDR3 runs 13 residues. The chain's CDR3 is CASSPPVEGGQFF. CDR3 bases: TGCGCCAGCAGCCCGCCGGTGGAGGGCGGGCAGTTCTTC.

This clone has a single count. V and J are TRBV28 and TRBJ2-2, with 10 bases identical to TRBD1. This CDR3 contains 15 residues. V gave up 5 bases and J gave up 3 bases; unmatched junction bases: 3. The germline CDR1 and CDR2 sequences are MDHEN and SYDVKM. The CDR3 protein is CASSLGTGDTGELFF. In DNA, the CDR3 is TGTGCCAGCAGTCTGGGGACAGGGGACACCGGGGAGCTGTTTTTT.

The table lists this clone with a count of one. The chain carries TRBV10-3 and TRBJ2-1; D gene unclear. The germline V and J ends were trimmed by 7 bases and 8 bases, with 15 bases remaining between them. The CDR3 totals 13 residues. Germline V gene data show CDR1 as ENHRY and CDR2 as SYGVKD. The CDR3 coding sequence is TGTGCCATCAACGACTCCTCGGGTGATGAGCAGTTCTTC. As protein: CAINDSSGDEQFF.

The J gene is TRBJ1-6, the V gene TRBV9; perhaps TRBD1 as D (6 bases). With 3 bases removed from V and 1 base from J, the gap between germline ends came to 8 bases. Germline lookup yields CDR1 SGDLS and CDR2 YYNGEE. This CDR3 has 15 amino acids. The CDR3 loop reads CASSATGSYNSPLHF. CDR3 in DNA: TGTGCCAGCAGCGCGACAGGTTCCTATAATTCACCCCTCCACTTT.

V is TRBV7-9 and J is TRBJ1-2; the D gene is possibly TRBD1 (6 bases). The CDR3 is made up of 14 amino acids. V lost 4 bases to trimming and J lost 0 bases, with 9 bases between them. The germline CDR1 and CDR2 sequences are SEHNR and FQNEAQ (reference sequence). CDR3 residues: CASSSWDTNYGYTF. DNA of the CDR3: TGTGCCAGCAGCTCCTGGGACACTAACTATGGCTACACCTTC.

The CDR3 region has the DNA TGTGCCAGCAGCTCAGAGACTAGCGGGGGCTACAATGAGCAGTTCTTC. Protein sequence: CASSSETSGGYNEQFF. The rearrangement links TRBV7-3 to TRBJ2-1; 12 positions agree with TRBD2. The trim removed 4 bases at V and 3 bases at J, leaving 4 bases unmatched. The CDR3 sequence is 16 residues long. Germline CDR1 and CDR2: SGHTA and FQGTGA.

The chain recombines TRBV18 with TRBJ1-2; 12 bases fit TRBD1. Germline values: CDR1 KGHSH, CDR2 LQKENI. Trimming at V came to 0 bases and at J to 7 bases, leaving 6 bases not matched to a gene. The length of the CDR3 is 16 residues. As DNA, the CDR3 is TGTGCCAGCTCACCACCGAGCCGGGACAGGGGGCTTGGCTACACCTTC. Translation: CASSPPSRDRGLGYTF.

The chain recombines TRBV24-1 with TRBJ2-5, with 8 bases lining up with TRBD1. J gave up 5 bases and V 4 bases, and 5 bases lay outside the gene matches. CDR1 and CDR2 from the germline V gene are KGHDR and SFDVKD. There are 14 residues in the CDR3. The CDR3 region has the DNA TGTGCCACCAGTGACGCAGGGGGCAGGGAGACCCAGTACTTC. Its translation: CATSDAGGRETQYF.

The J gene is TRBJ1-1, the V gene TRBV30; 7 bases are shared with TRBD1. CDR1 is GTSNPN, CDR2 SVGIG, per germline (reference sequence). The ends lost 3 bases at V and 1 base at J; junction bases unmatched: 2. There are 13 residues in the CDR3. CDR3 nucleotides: TGTGCCTGGAGAAGACAGGGGAACACTGAAGCTTTCTTT. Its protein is CAWRRQGNTEAFF.

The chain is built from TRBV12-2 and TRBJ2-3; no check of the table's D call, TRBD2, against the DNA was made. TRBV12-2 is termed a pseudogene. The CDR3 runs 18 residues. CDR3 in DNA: TGTGCAAGTCGCTTAGACCAGCCCAGCGTTTTTTTGACAGATACGCAGTATTTT. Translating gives CASRLDQPSVFLTDTQYF.

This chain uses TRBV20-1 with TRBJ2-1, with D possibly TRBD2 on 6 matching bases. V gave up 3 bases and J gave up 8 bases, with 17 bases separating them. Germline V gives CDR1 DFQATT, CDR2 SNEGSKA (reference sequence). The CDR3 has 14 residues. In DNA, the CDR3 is TGCAGTGCTAGTCCGGCGACTAGGCGCGATGAGCAGTTCTTC. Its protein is CSASPATRRDEQFF.

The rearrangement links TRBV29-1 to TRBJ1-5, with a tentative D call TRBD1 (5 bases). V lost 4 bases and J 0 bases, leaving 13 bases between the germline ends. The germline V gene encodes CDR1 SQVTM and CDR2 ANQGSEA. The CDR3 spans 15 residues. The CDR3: CSVGKGLFSNQPQHF. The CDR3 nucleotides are TGCAGCGTTGGGAAGGGGCTGTTTAGCAATCAGCCCCAGCATTTT.

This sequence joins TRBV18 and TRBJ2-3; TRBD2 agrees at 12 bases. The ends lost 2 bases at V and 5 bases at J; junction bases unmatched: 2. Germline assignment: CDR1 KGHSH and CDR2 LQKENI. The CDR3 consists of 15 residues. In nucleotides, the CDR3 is TGTGCCAGCTCACCAACGGGACTAGCGGGAGATACGCAGTATTTT. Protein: CASSPTGLAGDTQYF.

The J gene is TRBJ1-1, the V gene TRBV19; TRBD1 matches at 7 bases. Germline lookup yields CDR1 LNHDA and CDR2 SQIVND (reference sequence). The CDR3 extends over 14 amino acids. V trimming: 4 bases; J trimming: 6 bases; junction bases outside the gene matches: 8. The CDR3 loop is CASSTRGQLPEAFF. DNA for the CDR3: TGTGCCAGTAGTACCAGGGGACAGCTGCCTGAAGCTTTCTTT.

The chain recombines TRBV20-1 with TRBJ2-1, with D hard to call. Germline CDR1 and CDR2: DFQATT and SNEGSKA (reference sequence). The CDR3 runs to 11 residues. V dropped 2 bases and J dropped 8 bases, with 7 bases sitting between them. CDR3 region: CSARLKYEQFF. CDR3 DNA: TGCAGTGCTAGACTTAAATATGAGCAGTTCTTC.

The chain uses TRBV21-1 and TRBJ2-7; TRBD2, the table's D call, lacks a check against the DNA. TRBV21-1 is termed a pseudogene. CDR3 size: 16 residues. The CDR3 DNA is TGTGCCAGCAGCAAAACCCTTAGCGGGGAAACCTACGAGCAGTACTTC. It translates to CASSKTLSGETYEQYF.

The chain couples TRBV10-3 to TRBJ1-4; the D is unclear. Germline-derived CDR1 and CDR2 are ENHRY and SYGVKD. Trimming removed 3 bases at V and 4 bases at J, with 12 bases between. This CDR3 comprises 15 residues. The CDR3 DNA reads TGTGCCATCAGTGAACAGCACCCTTTTAATGAAAAACTGTTTTTT. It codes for CAISEQHPFNEKLFF.

The CDR3 nucleotides are TGTGCCAGCAGTTGGCTCGATCAGCCCCAGCATTTT. Residues: CASSWLDQPQHF. The rearrangement joins TRBV12-3 or TRBV12-4 to TRBJ1-5; D remains ambiguous. The V gene lost 4 bases and the J gene lost 5 bases, with 6 bases spanning the gap. The CDR3 extends over 12 amino acids.

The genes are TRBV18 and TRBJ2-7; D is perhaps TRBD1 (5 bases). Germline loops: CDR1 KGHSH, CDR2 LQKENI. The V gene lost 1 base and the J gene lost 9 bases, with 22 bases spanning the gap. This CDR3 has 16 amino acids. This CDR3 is CASSPLKGIGLKGQYF. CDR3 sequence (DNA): TGTGCCAGCTCACCACTCAAGGGGATAGGGCTTAAAGGGCAGTACTTC.

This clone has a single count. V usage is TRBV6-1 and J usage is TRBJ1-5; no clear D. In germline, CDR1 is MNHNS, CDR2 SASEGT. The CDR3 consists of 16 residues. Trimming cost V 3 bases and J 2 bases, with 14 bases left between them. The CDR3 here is CASSDPWRERNQPQHF. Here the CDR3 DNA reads TGTGCCAGCAGTGACCCGTGGAGGGAGCGCAATCAGCCCCAGCATTTT.

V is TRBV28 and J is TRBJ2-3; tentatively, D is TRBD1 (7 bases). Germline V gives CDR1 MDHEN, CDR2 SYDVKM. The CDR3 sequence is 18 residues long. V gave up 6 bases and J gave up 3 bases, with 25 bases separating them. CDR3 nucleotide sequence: TGTGCCAGCAGCTATGCCCAGGGGGGAACCCAGGGGACAGATACGCAGTATTTT. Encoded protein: CASSYAQGGTQGTDTQYF.

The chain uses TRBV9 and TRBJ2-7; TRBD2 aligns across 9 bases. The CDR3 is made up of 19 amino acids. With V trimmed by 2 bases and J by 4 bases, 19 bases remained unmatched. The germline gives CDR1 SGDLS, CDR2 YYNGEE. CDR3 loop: CASSVRLPAGGGGAYEQYF. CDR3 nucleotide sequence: TGTGCCAGCAGCGTCAGGTTGCCAGCGGGAGGAGGTGGAGCATACGAGCAGTACTTC.